The next 5 T cell receptor beta chains were all read from a single sample in a study of tumor and adjacent non-tumor tissue in lung cancer. The library came from three nested PCR rounds adapted from ARM-PCR protocols. Each CDR3 protein gets one entry after TCRdb re-called the multiplex PCR reads with MiXCR. The sample records about 79,000 distinct CDR3 sequences, approximately 77% being singletons. No cell sorting was done before RNA was extracted from the tissue. Sequencing used lung tumor tissue. The receptor set was obtained from a woman in her thirties or forties with non-small cell lung cancer.

This rearrangement joins TRBV28 to TRBJ2-6; no definite D call. CDR1 and CDR2 (germline): MDHEN, SYDVKM. The CDR3 contains 11 residues. Trimming removed 6 bases at V and 10 bases at J, with 7 bases between. As DNA, the CDR3 is TGTGCCAGCAGGTTGCATAACGTCCTGACTTTC. Amino acid sequence: CASRLHNVLTF.

The V and J genes are TRBV6-5 and TRBJ2-5; D gene unclear. This CDR3 has 13 residues. V dropped 7 bases and J dropped 11 bases, with 20 bases sitting between them. Germline loops: CDR1 MNHEY, CDR2 SVGAGI. CDR3 DNA: TGTGCCAGCACCGAGGCCTTCCAAGAGGCTCAGTACTTC. Protein: CASTEAFQEAQYF.

On this clonotype: As the CDR3 is not closed by the conserved phenylalanine or tryptophan, this likely results from a read error. J is TRBJ2-7 and V is TRBV20-1, with TRBD2 identical over 9 bases. The germline V gene encodes CDR1 DFQATT and CDR2 SNEGSKA (reference sequence). The CDR3 loop spans 14 amino acids. For the CDR3, the DNA is TGCGGTGCTAGCCCCCTAGCGGGATTCTACGAGCAGTACTTG. Encoded protein: CGASPLAGFYEQYL.

Turning to this clonotype: One end of the junction does not line up with germline, which may come from a read error. V is TRBV5-6 and J is TRBJ1-1; D is unclear. CDR3 length equals 16 residues. Germline assignment: CDR1 SGHDT and CDR2 YYEEEE. The DNA of the CDR3 is TGTGCCAACAGCCACAACATGGGTTGGGAATTCTCCCCAGCTTTCTTC. Its translation: CANSHNMGWEFSPAFF.

With respect to this clonotype: An end of the junction does not agree with germline; a read error may underlie this. CDR3 bases: TGTGCCACCAGTTTTAAGTCGGTGGTCGGGGCCAAAAACATTCAGTACTTC. It translates to CATSFKSVVGAKNIQYF. The chain recombines TRBV12-3 or TRBV12-4 with TRBJ2-4; D gene ambiguous. The CDR3 extends over 17 amino acids.